The 21 T cell receptor beta chains below come from one sample, sequenced in a study of T cells after posttransplantation cyclophosphamide. Assay: immunoSEQ multiplex PCR; the TCRdb copy retains only in-frame clones and omits some. The sample holds some 10,000 clones, and no clone turns up only once. Treatment was busulfan-fludarabine conditioning, a marrow graft, and cyclophosphamide on days +3 and +4. The sample in question was PBMCs, obtained after allogeneic stem cell transplant with posttransplant cyclophosphamide. The receptors originated from a female patient in her forties or fifties who received an allogeneic stem cell transplant from a related donor, was CMV-positive, and had no GVHD. Certain T cells may be donor cells from the graft.

The chain carries TRBV5-1 and TRBJ1-2; TRBD1 aligns across 12 bases. J was trimmed by 6 bases and V by 0 bases; bases with no gene match: 6. The CDR3 totals 16 residues. Germline CDR1 SGHRS, CDR2 YFSETQ. CDR3 bases: TGCGCCAGCAGCTTGGCAGGGACAGGGGGCGGCCATGGCTACACCTTC. Its translation: CASSLAGTGGGHGYTF. Full variable domain (remainder filled in from reference TRBV5-1 and TRBJ1-2): KAGVTQTPRYLIKTRGQQVTLSCSPISGHRSVSWYQQTPGQGLQFLFEYFSETQRNKGNFPGRFSGRQFSNSRSEMNVSTLELGDSALYLCASSLAGTGGGHGYTFGSGTRLTVV.

J is TRBJ1-6 and V is TRBV30; TRBD1 matches 11 bases. Germline values: CDR1 GTSNPN, CDR2 SVGIG (reference sequence). The CDR3 totals 17 residues. J gave up 6 bases and V 2 bases, and 9 bases lay outside the gene matches. CDR3 residues: CAWSPGTGGFINSPLHF. CDR3 coding DNA: TGTGCCTGGAGTCCCGGGACAGGGGGATTTATTAATTCACCCCTCCACTTT.

The sample holds many counts of this clone. The chain recombines TRBV5-6 with TRBJ1-5; 8 bases match TRBD1. The germline CDR1 and CDR2 sequences are SGHDT and YYEEEE. The V gene end was trimmed by 0 bases and the J gene end by 2 bases; junction bases not matched to a gene: 13. There are 19 residues in the CDR3. Here the CDR3 reads CASSLARDRLNLGNQPQHF. The CDR3, as DNA: TGTGCCAGCAGCTTGGCGCGGGACAGGTTGAATTTGGGCAATCAGCCCCAGCATTTT. Based on the CDR3 plus reference TRBV5-6 and TRBJ1-5, the full variable domain is DAGVTQSPTHLIKTRGQQVTLRCSPKSGHDTVSWYQQALGQGPQFIFQYYEEEERQRGNFPDRFSGHQFPNYSSELNVNALLLGDSALYLCASSLARDRLNLGNQPQHFGDGTRLSIL.

This clone was recorded many times. The chain joins TRBV6-1 to TRBJ2-7; perhaps TRBD1 as D (6 bases). Germline CDR1 and CDR2: MNHNS and SASEGT. The CDR3 consists of 13 residues. Trimming shortened V by 11 bases and J by 2 bases, and 16 bases separated the two germline ends. CDR3 amino acids: CAGNAGATYEQYF. The DNA for the CDR3 is TGTGCCGGAAACGCAGGGGCTACCTACGAGCAGTACTTC.

In its sample, this clone is medium-sized. This sequence joins TRBV6-5 and TRBJ1-1; D gene uncertain. The V end lost 3 bases, the J end lost 4 bases, and 9 bases lay between the germline ends. CDR1 and CDR2 (germline): MNHEY, SVGAGI. The CDR3 is 13 residues long. This CDR3 is CASSYRVSTEAFF. In nucleotides, the CDR3 is TGTGCCAGCAGTTATCGGGTCAGCACTGAAGCTTTCTTT.

This clone was observed many times. This chain connects TRBV30 to TRBJ1-5; D unclear. The CDR3 extends over 13 amino acids. V lost 0 bases and J 4 bases, leaving 7 bases between the germline ends. CDR1 and CDR2 from the germline V gene are GTSNPN and SVGIG (reference sequence). The CDR3 reads CAWSVGANQPQHF. The CDR3 coding sequence is TGTGCCTGGAGTGTGGGCGCAAATCAGCCCCAGCATTTT.

The sample holds many counts of this clone. The rearrangement uses TRBV5-4 and TRBJ1-1; a weak D match, TRBD1 (5 bases). There are 13 residues in the CDR3. Germline CDR1 SGHNT, CDR2 YYREEE (reference sequence). Trimming stripped 1 base from V and 4 bases from J, with 8 bases between. The CDR3 loop is CASSLRQGTEAFF. CDR3 DNA: TGTGCCAGCAGCTTGAGGCAGGGCACTGAAGCTTTCTTT.

V usage is TRBV5-4 and J usage is TRBJ2-1, with 10 bases matching TRBD2. Losses at the gene ends were 0 bases for V and 7 bases for J; bases not matched to a gene: 7. The CDR3 extends over 16 amino acids. Germline V gives CDR1 SGHNT, CDR2 YYREEE (reference sequence). CDR3 loop: CASSLAGASGGNEQFF. CDR3 DNA: TGTGCCAGCAGCTTGGCCGGGGCTAGCGGGGGTAATGAGCAGTTCTTC.

This clone was seen repeatedly, ten times or more. The same CDR3 can be traced to other DNA sequences in this sample. The rearrangement links TRBV5-1 to TRBJ2-1; 7 bases fit TRBD1. Germline V CDR1 and CDR2: SGHRS, YFSETQ. The CDR3 consists of 12 residues. Losses at the gene ends were 3 bases for V and 7 bases for J; bases not matched to a gene: 1. The CDR3 DNA follows: TGCGCCAGCAGCTCACAGGGGAATGAGCAGTTCTTC. Its translation: CASSSQGNEQFF.

In this sample, this clone turned up many times. The chain carries TRBV7-2 and TRBJ1-4; possibly TRBD1 for D (5 bases). Germline lookup yields CDR1 SGHTA and CDR2 FQGNSA. The CDR3 totals 14 residues. V lost 1 base to trimming and J lost 4 bases, with 7 bases between them. CDR3 DNA: TGTGCCAGCAGCTTAGGGGGCTATAATGAAAAACTGTTTTTT. Translating gives CASSLGGYNEKLFF. The entire variable domain, with the rest obtained from reference TRBV7-2 and TRBJ1-4, is as follows: GAGVSQSPSNKVTEKGKDVELRCDPISGHTALYWYRQSLGQGLEFLIYFQGNSAPDKSGLPSDRFSAERTGGSVSTLTIQRTQQEDSAVYLCASSLGGYNEKLFFGSGTQLSVL.

A note on this clone: Other DNA sequences in the sample encode the same CDR3. This chain connects TRBV5-1 to TRBJ2-7; 10 bases agree with TRBD2. This CDR3 is 16 amino acids long. CDR1 is SGHRS and CDR2 is YFSETQ in the germline V gene. Germline trimming cut 2 bases from V and 2 bases from J; bases unmatched to any gene: 7. The CDR3 DNA follows: TGCGCCAGCAGCTTTGCAACTAGCGGGACCCCCTACGAGCAGTACTTC. Its translation is CASSFATSGTPYEQYF.

The J gene is TRBJ2-5, the V gene TRBV6-5; 7 bases are shared with TRBD1. The closer fit of TRBJ2-7 to the DNA end suggests the J call may be wrong. This CDR3 is 15 amino acids long. Germline loops: CDR1 MNHEY, CDR2 SVGAGI. CDR3 sequence: CASSYSFQGVGEQYF. The CDR3 nucleotides read TGTGCCAGCAGTTACTCGTTCCAGGGGGTAGGCGAGCAGTACTTC.

This clone showed up many times. J is TRBJ1-4 and V is TRBV5-1, with no clear D. The V gene lost 4 bases and the J gene lost 8 bases, with 12 bases spanning the gap. Germline V gene lookup returns CDR1 SGHRS and CDR2 YFSETQ. The CDR3 is 13 residues long. This chain's CDR3 is CASSPAPEEKLFF. CDR3 DNA sequence: TGCGCCAGCAGCCCGGCCCCGGAGGAAAAACTGTTTTTT.

This clone was seen repeatedly, ten times or more. V usage is TRBV5-1 and J usage is TRBJ2-3, with a weak D call TRBD1 (5 bases). The CDR3 runs 14 residues. From germline, CDR1 is SGHRS and CDR2 YFSETQ. Trimming took off 0 bases at V and 1 base at J, with 6 bases between the two ends. The CDR3 is CASSLGRGTDTQYF. The DNA of the CDR3 is TGCGCCAGCAGCTTGGGCAGGGGCACAGATACGCAGTATTTT.

The sample holds many counts of this clone. The chain links TRBV7-2 to TRBJ1-1; possible D gene TRBD1, 5 bases. This CDR3 has 13 residues. Trimming took 5 bases from V and 7 from J, leaving 14 bases between them. Germline V lookup: CDR1 SGHTA, CDR2 FQGNSA. The DNA for the CDR3 is TGTGCCAGCAGCCCAGGGTTGGGTAGTGAAGCTTTCTTT. This translates into CASSPGLGSEAFF.

This clone has a count of ten or more. The rearrangement uses TRBV6-5 and TRBJ1-1; 10 nucleotides match TRBD1. The CDR3 runs to 16 residues. CDR1 MNHEY and CDR2 SVGAGI come from the germline V gene. Unmatched junction bases numbered 16, after V lost 4 bases and J lost 11 bases. The DNA for the CDR3 is TGTGCCAGCAGTTCGGTGGAGGGACAGGGGTCCGACATCGCTTTCTTT. Protein: CASSSVEGQGSDIAFF.

This clone has at least ten counts. This chain connects TRBV5-1 to TRBJ2-1, with 14 bases fitting TRBD2. CDR3 length equals 15 residues. CDR1 and CDR2 (germline): SGHRS, YFSETQ. V lost 3 bases and J lost 7; bases outside the gene matches: 3. CDR3 protein: CASSSRTSGRNEQFF. CDR3 sequence (DNA): TGCGCCAGCAGCTCTCGGACTAGCGGGAGGAATGAGCAGTTCTTC.

The sample holds many counts of this clone. J is TRBJ2-3 and V is TRBV5-1; possible D gene TRBD1, 6 bases. The germline V and J ends were trimmed by 3 bases and 9 bases, with 23 bases remaining between them. Germline V lookup: CDR1 SGHRS, CDR2 YFSETQ. The CDR3 totals 16 residues. The CDR3 region is CASSSQPTSPGETQYF. CDR3 nucleotide sequence: TGCGCCAGCAGCTCCCAGCCTACTAGTCCAGGGGAAACGCAGTATTTT.

This clone was seen at least ten times. V and J are TRBV18 and TRBJ2-1, with 12 bases identical to TRBD2. The length of the CDR3 is 17 residues. Germline-derived CDR1 and CDR2 are KGHSH and LQKENI. V was clipped by 1 base and J by 8 bases; unmatched bases: 9. The chain's CDR3 is CASSPRSASGRAYEQFF. DNA of the CDR3: TGTGCCAGCTCACCACGATCGGCTAGCGGGAGGGCCTATGAGCAGTTCTTC.

This clone was counted at least ten times. V usage is TRBV7-9 and J usage is TRBJ2-7; D gene uncertain. This CDR3 has 11 residues. Trimming removed 5 bases from V and 3 bases from J, with 5 bases in between. Looked up from germline, CDR1 is SEHNR and CDR2 is FQNEAQ (reference sequence). CDR3 residues: CASSLSYEQYF. CDR3 in DNA: TGTGCCAGCAGCCTAAGCTACGAGCAGTACTTC.

In its sample, this clone was seen many times. V usage is TRBV19 and J usage is TRBJ1-1, with D possibly being TRBD1 (6 bases). This CDR3 comprises 14 residues. The germline CDR1 and CDR2 sequences are LNHDA and SQIVND (reference sequence). V was cut by 5 bases and J by 6 bases, with 16 bases left in between. CDR3 residues: CASSVYTGSPEAFF. As DNA, the CDR3 is TGTGCCAGTAGTGTATACACAGGGTCCCCTGAAGCTTTCTTT.